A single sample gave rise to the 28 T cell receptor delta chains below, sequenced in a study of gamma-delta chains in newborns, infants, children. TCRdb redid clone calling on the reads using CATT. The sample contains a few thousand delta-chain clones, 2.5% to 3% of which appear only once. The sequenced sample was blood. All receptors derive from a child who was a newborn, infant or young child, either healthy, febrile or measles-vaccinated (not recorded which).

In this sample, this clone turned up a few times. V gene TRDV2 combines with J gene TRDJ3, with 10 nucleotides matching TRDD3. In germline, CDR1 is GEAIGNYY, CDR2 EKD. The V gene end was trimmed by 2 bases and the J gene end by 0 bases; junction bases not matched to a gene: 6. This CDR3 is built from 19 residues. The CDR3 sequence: CACDSTGGFTSWDTRQMFF. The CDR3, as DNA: TGTGCCTGTGACAGTACTGGGGGATTTACCTCCTGGGACACCCGACAGATGTTTTTC.

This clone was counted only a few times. CDR3 amino acids: CACNKLGDRTDKLIF. The CDR3 region has the DNA TGTGCCTGTAACAAACTGGGGGATAGGACCGATAAACTCATCTTT. The rearrangement uses TRDV2 and TRDJ1; 11 nucleotides agree with TRDD3. The CDR3 totals 15 residues. The J segment lost 2 bases and the V segment lost 6 bases, leaving 7 bases of the junction unmatched. Germline V gene lookup returns CDR1 GEAIGNYY and CDR2 EKD.

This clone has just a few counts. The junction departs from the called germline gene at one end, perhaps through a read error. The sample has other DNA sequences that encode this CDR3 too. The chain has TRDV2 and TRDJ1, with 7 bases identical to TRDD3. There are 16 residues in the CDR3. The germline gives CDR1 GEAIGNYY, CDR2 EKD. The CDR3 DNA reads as TGTGCCTGTGACACCCTGGGGGGTTCGTACACCGATAAGCTCATCTTT. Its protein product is CACDTLGGSYTDKLIF.

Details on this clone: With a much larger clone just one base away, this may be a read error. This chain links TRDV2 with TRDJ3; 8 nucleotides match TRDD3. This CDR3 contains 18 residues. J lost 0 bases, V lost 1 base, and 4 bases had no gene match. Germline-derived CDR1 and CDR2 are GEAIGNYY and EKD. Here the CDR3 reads CACDTGGFGSWDTRQMFF. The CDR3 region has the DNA TGTGCCTGTGACACTGGGGGATTCGGCTCCTGGGACACCCGACAGATGTTTTTC.

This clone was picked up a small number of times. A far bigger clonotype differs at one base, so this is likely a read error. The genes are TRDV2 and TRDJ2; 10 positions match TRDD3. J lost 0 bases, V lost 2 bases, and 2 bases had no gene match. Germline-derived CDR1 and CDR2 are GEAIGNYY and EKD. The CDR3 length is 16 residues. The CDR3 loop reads CACDILGDALTAQLFF. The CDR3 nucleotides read TGTGCCTGTGACATACTGGGGGATGCTTTGACAGCACAACTCTTCTTT.

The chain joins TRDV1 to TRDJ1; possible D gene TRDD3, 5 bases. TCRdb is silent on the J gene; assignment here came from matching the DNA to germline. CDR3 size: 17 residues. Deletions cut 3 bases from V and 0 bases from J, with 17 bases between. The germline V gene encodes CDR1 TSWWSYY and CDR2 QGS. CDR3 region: CALGDQGVPGYTDKLIF. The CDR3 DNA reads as TGTGCTCTTGGGGACCAGGGGGTCCCCGGCTACACCGATAAACTCATCTTT.

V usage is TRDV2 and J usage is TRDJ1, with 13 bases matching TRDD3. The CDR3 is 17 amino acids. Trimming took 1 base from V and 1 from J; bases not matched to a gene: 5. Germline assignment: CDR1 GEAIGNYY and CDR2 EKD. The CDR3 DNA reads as TGTGCCTGTGACACGTTACTGGGGGATACGCCCACCGATAAACTCATCTTT. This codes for CACDTLLGDTPTDKLIF.

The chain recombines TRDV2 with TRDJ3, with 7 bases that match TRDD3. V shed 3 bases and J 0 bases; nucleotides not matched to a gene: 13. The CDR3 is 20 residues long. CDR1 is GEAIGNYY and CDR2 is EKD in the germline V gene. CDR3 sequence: CACDPLLGKKGSWDTRQMFF. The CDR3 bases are TGTGCCTGTGACCCTTTACTGGGGAAAAAAGGCTCCTGGGACACCCGACAGATGTTTTTC.

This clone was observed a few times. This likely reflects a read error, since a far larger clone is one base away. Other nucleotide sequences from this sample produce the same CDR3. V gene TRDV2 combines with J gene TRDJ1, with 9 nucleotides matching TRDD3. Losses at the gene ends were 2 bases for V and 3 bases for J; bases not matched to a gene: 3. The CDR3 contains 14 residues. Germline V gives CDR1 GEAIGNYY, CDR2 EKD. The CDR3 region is CACDILGDADKLIF. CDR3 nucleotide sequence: TGTGCCTGTGACATACTGGGGGACGCCGATAAACTCATCTTT.

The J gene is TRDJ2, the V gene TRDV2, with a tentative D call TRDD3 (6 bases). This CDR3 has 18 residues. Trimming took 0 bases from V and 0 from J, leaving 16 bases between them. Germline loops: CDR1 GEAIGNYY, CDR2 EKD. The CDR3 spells CACDTVSGGTTLTAQLFF. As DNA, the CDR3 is TGTGCCTGTGACACCGTTAGTGGGGGCACCACTTTGACAGCACAACTCTTCTTT.

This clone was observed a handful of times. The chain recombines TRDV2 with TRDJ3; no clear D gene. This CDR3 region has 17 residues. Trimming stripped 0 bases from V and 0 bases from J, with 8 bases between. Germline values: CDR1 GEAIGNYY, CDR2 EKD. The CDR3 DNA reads TGTGCCTGTGACACCTTACCGAGCTCCTGGGACACCCGACAGATGTTTTTC. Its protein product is CACDTLPSSWDTRQMFF.

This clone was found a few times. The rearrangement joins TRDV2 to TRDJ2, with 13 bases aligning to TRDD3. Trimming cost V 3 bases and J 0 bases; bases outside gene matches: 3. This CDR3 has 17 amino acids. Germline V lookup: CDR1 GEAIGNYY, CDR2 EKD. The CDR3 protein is CACDVLGDTALTAQLFF. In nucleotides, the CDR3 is TGTGCCTGTGACGTACTGGGGGATACGGCTTTGACAGCACAACTCTTCTTT.

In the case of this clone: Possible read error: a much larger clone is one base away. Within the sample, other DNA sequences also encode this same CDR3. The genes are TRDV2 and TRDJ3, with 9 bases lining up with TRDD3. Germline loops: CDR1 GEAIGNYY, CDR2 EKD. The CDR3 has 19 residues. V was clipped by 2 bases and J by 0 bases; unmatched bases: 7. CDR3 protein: CACDKVLGESSWDTRQMFF. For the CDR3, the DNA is TGTGCCTGTGACAAAGTACTGGGGGAGAGCTCCTGGGACACCCGACAGATGTTTTTC.

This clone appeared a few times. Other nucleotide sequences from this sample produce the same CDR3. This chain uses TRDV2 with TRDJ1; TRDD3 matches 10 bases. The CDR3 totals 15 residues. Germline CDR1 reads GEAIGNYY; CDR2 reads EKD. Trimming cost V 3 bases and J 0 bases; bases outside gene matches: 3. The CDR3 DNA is TGTGCCTGTGACCGGGGGATACGCTACACCGATAAACTCATCTTT. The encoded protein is CACDRGIRYTDKLIF.

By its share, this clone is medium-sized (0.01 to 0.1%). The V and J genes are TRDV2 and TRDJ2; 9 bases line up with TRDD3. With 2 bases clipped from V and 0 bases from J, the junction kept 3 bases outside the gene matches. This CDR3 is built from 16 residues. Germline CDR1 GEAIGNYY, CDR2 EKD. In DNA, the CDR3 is TGTGCCTGTGACAAAATGGGGGATACTTTGACAGCACAACTCTTCTTT. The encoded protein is CACDKMGDTLTAQLFF.

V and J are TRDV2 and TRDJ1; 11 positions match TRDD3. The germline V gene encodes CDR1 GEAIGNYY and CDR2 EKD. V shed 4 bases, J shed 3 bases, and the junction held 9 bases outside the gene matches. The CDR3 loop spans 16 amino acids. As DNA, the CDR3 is TGTGCCTGTGATATAATGGGGGATACGTACGCCGATAAACTCATCTTT. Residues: CACDIMGDTYADKLIF.

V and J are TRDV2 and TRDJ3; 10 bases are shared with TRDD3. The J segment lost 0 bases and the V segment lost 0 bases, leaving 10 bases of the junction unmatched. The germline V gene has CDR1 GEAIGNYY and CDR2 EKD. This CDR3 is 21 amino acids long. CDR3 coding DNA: TGTGCCTGTGACACCGCTGGTGGGGGATACAAGAGCTCCTGGGACACCCGACAGATGTTTTTC. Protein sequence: CACDTAGGGYKSSWDTRQMFF.

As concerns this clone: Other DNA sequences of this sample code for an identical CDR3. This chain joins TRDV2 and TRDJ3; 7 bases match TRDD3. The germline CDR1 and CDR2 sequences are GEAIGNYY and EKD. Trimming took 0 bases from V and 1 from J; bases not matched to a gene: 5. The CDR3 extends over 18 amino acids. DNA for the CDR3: TGTGCCTGTGACACCGCTGGGGGCGCATCCTGGGACACCCGACAGATGTTTTTC. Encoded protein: CACDTAGGASWDTRQMFF.

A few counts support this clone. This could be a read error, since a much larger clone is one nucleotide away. The CDR3 bases are TGTGCCTGTGACAAAGTACTGGAGGATAGCTCCTGGGACACCCGACAGATGTTTTTC. It codes for CACDKVLEDSSWDTRQMFF. V usage is TRDV2 and J usage is TRDJ3; a weak D match, TRDD3 (5 bases). Germline CDR1 GEAIGNYY, CDR2 EKD. V was pared by 2 bases and J by 0 bases, with 16 bases between. The CDR3 is made up of 19 amino acids.

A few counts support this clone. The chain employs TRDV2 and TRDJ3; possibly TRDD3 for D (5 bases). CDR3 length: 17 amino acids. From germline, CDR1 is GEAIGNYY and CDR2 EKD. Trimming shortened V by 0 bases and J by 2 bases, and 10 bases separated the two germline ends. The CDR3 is CACDTVRGPWDTRQMFF. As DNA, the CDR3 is TGTGCCTGTGACACCGTGAGGGGGCCCTGGGACACCCGACAGATGTTTTTC.

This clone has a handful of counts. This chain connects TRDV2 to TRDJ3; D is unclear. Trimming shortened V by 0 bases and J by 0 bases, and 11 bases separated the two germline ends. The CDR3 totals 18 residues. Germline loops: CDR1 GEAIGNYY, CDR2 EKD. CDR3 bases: TGTGCCTGTGACACCGGTTGGTTAAGCTCCTGGGACACCCGACAGATGTTTTTC. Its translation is CACDTGWLSSWDTRQMFF.

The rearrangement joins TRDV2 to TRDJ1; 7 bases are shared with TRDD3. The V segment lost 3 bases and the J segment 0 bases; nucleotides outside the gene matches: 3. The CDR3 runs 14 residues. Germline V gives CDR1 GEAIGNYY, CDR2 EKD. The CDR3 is CACDRLGYTDKLIF. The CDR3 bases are TGTGCCTGTGACCGACTGGGGTACACCGATAAACTCATCTTT.

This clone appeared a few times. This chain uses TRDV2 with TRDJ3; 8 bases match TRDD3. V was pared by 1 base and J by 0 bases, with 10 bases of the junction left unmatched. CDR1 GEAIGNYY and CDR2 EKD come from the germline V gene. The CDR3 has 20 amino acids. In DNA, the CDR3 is TGTGCCTGTGACACGGTAGGGGATACTCCGAGCTCCTGGGACACCCGACAGATGTTTTTC. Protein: CACDTVGDTPSSWDTRQMFF.

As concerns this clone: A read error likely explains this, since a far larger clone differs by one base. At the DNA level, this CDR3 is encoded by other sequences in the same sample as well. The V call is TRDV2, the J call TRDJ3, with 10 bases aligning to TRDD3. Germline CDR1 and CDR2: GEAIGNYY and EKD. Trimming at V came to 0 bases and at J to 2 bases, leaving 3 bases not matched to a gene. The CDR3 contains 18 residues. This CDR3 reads CACDTVLGDTWDTRQMFF. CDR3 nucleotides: TGTGCCTGTGACACCGTGCTGGGGGATACCTGGGACACCCGACAGATGTTTTTC.

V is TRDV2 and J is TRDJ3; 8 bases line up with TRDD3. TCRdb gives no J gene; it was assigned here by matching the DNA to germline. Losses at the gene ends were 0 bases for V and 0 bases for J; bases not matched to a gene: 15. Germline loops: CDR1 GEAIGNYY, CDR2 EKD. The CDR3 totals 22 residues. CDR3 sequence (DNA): TGTGCCTGTGACACCGGCGGTTTACTGGGGGTCCCAGGCTCCTGGGACACCCGACAGATGTTTTTC. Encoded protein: CACDTGGLLGVPGSWDTRQMFF.

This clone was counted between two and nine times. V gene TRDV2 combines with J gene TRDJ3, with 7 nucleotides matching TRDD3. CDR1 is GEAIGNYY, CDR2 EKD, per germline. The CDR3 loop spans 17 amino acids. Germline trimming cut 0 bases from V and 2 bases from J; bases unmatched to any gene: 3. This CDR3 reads CACDTGWGAWDTRQMFF. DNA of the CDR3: TGTGCCTGTGACACCGGCTGGGGGGCCTGGGACACCCGACAGATGTTTTTC.

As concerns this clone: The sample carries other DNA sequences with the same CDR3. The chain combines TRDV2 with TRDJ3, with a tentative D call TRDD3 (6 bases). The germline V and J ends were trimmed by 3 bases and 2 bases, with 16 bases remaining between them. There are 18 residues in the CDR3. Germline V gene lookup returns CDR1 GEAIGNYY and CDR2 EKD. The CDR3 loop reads CACDPMGAETWDTRQMFF. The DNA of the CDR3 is TGTGCCTGTGACCCAATGGGGGCCGAAACCTGGGACACCCGACAGATGTTTTTC.

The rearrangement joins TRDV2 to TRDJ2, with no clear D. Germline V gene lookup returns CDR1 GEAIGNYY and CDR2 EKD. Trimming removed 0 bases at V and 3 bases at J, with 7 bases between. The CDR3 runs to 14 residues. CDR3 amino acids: CACDTGQMTAQLFF. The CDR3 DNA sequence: TGTGCCTGTGACACCGGACAGATGACAGCACAACTCTTCTTT.